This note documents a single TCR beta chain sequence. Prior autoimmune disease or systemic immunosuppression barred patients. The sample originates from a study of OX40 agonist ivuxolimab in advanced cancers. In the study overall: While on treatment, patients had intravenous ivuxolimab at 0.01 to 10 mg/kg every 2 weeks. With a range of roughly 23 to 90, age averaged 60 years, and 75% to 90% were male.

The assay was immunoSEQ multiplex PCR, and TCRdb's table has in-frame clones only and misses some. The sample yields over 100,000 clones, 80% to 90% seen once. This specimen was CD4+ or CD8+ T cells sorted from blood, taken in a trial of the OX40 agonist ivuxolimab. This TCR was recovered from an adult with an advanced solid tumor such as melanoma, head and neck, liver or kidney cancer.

The DNA of the CDR3 is TGTGCCAGCAGCGGGCCGAAAAACTATGGCTACACCTTC. Protein sequence: CASSGPKNYGYTF. The chain couples TRBV11-2 to TRBJ1-2; D remains unclear. The CDR3 is made up of 13 amino acids. V gave up 5 bases and J gave up 2 bases, with 9 bases separating them. CDR1 is SGHAT and CDR2 is FQNNGV in the germline V gene.